The 21 T cell receptor beta chains listed next were all sequenced from one sample in a study of blood T cells in healthy people across ages (dated by TCRdb to the mid-2010s). The protocol used for the library was 5' RACE. This sample was sequenced with an Illumina HiSeq 2500. A second roughly 6 to 12 cycle PCR used a sample-barcoded 5' primer and a J-beta primer mix. TCRdb trimmed public reads at Q25 via fastp, called clones via MiXCR and kept in-frame beta chains. Entries are consolidated by CDR3 protein sequence, retaining the most common genes and DNA. Counted in this sample were around 990,000 distinct CDR3 sequences; roughly two fifths of them appeared once. The ten largest clonotypes hold under 15% of the sample. Input material: blood. Receptors originate from a man between 18 and 29 years old in good health.

The chain couples TRBV20-1 to TRBJ1-2; D is ambiguous. Trimming removed 6 bases from V and 4 bases from J, with 15 bases in between. This CDR3 has 13 amino acids. CDR1 and CDR2 from the germline V gene are DFQATT and SNEGSKA (reference sequence). The CDR3 reads CSATAAGSYGYTF. CDR3 sequence (DNA): TGCAGTGCAACAGCGGCGGGTAGCTATGGCTACACCTTC.

This clonotype was counted at least ten times. This chain uses TRBV20-1 with TRBJ2-1; 7 bases align to TRBD2. Germline CDR1 and CDR2: DFQATT and SNEGSKA (reference sequence). Unmatched junction bases numbered 7, after V lost 3 bases and J lost 2 bases. The CDR3 has 15 amino acids. DNA of the CDR3: TGCAGTGCTAGTGTGGGAGGGGATCCCTACAATGAGCAGTTCTTC. It is translated as CSASVGGDPYNEQFF.

This rearrangement joins TRBV19 to TRBJ1-1; D gene ambiguous. Trimming cost V 1 base and J 4 bases, with 16 bases left between them. The CDR3 runs to 16 residues. CDR1 is LNHDA and CDR2 is SQIVND in the germline V gene (reference sequence). CDR3 amino acids: CASSIGGLGGSTEAFF. DNA for the CDR3: TGTGCCAGTAGTATAGGTGGTCTAGGAGGGAGCACTGAAGCTTTCTTT. Drawing the rest from reference TRBV19 and TRBJ1-1, the complete variable domain is DGGITQSPKYLFRKEGQNVTLSCEQNLNHDAMYWYRQDPGQGLRLIYYSQIVNDFQKGDIAEGYSVSREKKESFPLTVTSAQKNPTAFYLCASSIGGLGGSTEAFFGQGTRLTVV.

The J gene is TRBJ1-1, the V gene TRBV5-1; D gene uncertain. From germline, CDR1 is SGHRS and CDR2 YFSETQ. The CDR3 totals 15 residues. V lost 1 base and J lost 1, with 11 bases in between. The CDR3 is CASSLLSAENTEAFF. The CDR3 region has the DNA TGCGCCAGCAGCTTGTTGTCAGCCGAGAACACTGAAGCTTTCTTT.

In this sample, this clonotype turned up many times. The rearrangement joins TRBV5-1 to TRBJ2-3; D perhaps matches TRBD2 (5 bases). CDR1 is SGHRS, CDR2 YFSETQ, per germline. This CDR3 contains 13 residues. V was cut by 4 bases and J by 2 bases, with 8 bases left in between. Here the CDR3 reads CASSGEFTDTQYF. CDR3 nucleotide sequence: TGCGCCAGCAGCGGGGAGTTCACAGATACGCAGTATTTT.

This clonotype was counted between two and nine times. The J gene is TRBJ1-2, the V gene TRBV7-9; 7 bases align to TRBD1. V gave up 1 base and J gave up 7 bases; unmatched junction bases: 6. This CDR3 is 14 amino acids long. Germline assignment: CDR1 SEHNR and CDR2 FQNEAQ (reference sequence). In nucleotides, the CDR3 is TGTGCCAGCAGCTTAGACCGACAGGGTGCTGGCTACACCTTC. It specifies CASSLDRQGAGYTF.

The sample holds one count of this clonotype. This rearrangement joins TRBV6-6 to TRBJ1-5; 9 nucleotides agree with TRBD1. CDR1 and CDR2 (germline): MNHNY, SVGAGI (reference sequence). Trimming at V came to 2 bases and at J to 5 bases, leaving 7 bases not matched to a gene. This CDR3 is built from 16 residues. The CDR3 reads CASSYTTGGVDQPQHF. The DNA of the CDR3 is TGTGCCAGCAGTTACACCACAGGGGGCGTCGATCAGCCCCAGCATTTT.

This clonotype was counted between two and nine times. The chain links TRBV28 to TRBJ1-5; D remains unclear. Looked up from germline, CDR1 is MDHEN and CDR2 is SYDVKM. This CDR3 has 15 amino acids. Trimming removed 5 bases from V and 3 bases from J, with 14 bases in between. CDR3 sequence: CASSVGRATNQPQHF. CDR3 coding DNA: TGTGCCAGCAGTGTGGGCAGAGCCACCAATCAGCCCCAGCATTTT.

This clonotype appeared a few times. The chain joins TRBV7-2 to TRBJ2-7; D call uncertain. Germline CDR1 reads SGHTA; CDR2 reads FQGNSA. The CDR3 has 15 residues. V was pared by 4 bases and J by 0 bases, with 13 bases between. CDR3 bases: TGTGCCAGCAGCTATTCAAGGGCAAGCTCCTACGAGCAGTACTTC. Translation gives CASSYSRASSYEQYF.

This clonotype was recorded many times. The chain is built from TRBV12-3 or TRBV12-4 and TRBJ1-6, with TRBD1 matching over 7 bases. V shed 5 bases and J 5 bases; nucleotides not matched to a gene: 3. The CDR3 spans 14 residues. In nucleotides, the CDR3 is TGTGCCAGCAGTCCCGGGACAGATAATTCACCCCTCCACTTT. Protein: CASSPGTDNSPLHF.

The J gene is TRBJ2-1, the V gene TRBV12-3 or TRBV12-4, with D possibly being TRBD2 (5 bases). The V and J ends lost 6 bases and 4 bases respectively, with 16 bases between them. The CDR3 is 15 amino acids. The CDR3 sequence: CASSPGLPSYNEQFF. The CDR3 DNA follows: TGTGCCAGCAGCCCAGGACTCCCCTCTTACAATGAGCAGTTCTTC.

This rearrangement joins TRBV20-1 to TRBJ2-3; D is perhaps TRBD1 (6 bases). V was trimmed by 6 bases and J by 6 bases, leaving 19 bases between them. Germline V gene sequence: CDR1 DFQATT, CDR2 SNEGSKA (reference sequence). This CDR3 contains 14 residues. Here the CDR3 DNA reads TGCAGTGCGGAAACAGGGCCCGCATCGGATACGCAGTATTTT. Translating gives CSAETGPASDTQYF.

The chain employs TRBV4-1 and TRBJ1-2, with a possible D match to TRBD1 (5 bases). Deletions cut 0 bases from V and 6 bases from J, with 14 bases between. The CDR3 loop spans 15 amino acids. Per the germline V gene, CDR1 is MGHRA and CDR2 is YSYEKL. For the CDR3, the DNA is TGCGCCAGCAGCCAAGAAACAGGCCTATGGGATGGCTACACCTTC. Encoded protein: CASSQETGLWDGYTF.

With respect to this clonotype: A junction boundary mismatches the germline segment, possibly from a read error. The V gene is TRBV20-1, the J gene TRBJ2-1; 8 bases agree with TRBD2. The CDR3 is 15 residues long. The germline gives CDR1 DFQATT, CDR2 SNEGSKA (reference sequence). CDR3 in DNA: TGCAGTGCTAGAGTAGCGGGGAGCTCCTACAGTGAGCAGTTCTTC. Its translation is CSARVAGSSYSEQFF.

Comment on this clonotype: This clone may be a read error of a much larger clone one base away. J is TRBJ2-1 and V is TRBV28, with 9 bases that match TRBD1. The CDR3 has 14 amino acids. Per germline, CDR1 MDHEN and CDR2 SYDVKM. V was pared by 5 bases and J by 10 bases, with 9 bases of the junction left unmatched. The CDR3 nucleotides read TGTGCCAGCAGTCCGGGACAGGGTCCCTACGAGCAGTTCTTC. This translates into CASSPGQGPYEQFF.

This clonotype has a single count. A much larger clone differs from this one at a single base, so this may be a read error. This sequence joins TRBV7-9 and TRBJ2-4; TRBD1 agrees at 9 bases. The J call could be wrong; TRBJ2-7 is a better fit for the DNA end. The CDR3 loop spans 14 amino acids. Germline loops: CDR1 SEHNR, CDR2 FQNEAQ (reference sequence). CDR3: CDSSHRGQGYEQYF. The CDR3 nucleotides read TGTGACAGCAGCCACCGGGGACAGGGATACGAGCAGTACTTC.

The CDR3 region is CATSGNRVEYGYTF. In DNA, the CDR3 is TGTGCCACCAGCGGCAACAGGGTTGAGTATGGCTACACCTTC. This rearrangement joins TRBV15 to TRBJ1-2, with D possibly TRBD1 on 6 matching bases. CDR1 LNHNV and CDR2 YYDKDF come from the germline V gene (reference sequence). The CDR3 loop spans 14 amino acids. Between the trimmed V and J ends, which lost 5 bases and 5 bases, there was a span of 15 bases.

The chain is built from TRBV5-1 and TRBJ2-4, with a tentative D call TRBD1 (6 bases). The J call could be wrong; TRBJ2-7 is a better fit for the DNA end. The CDR3 runs 14 residues. Germline-derived CDR1 and CDR2 are SGHRS and YFSETQ. CDR3 loop: CASRPTGLAYEQYF. In nucleotides, the CDR3 is TGCGCCAGCCGCCCAACAGGGCTAGCCTACGAGCAGTACTTC.

The chain couples TRBV28 to TRBJ2-1; D is perhaps TRBD2 (7 bases). The CDR3 runs to 14 residues. V gave up 6 bases and J gave up 9 bases, with 18 bases separating them. The germline V gene encodes CDR1 MDHEN and CDR2 SYDVKM. The CDR3 region is CASRILAKQGEQFF. Written as DNA, the CDR3 is TGTGCCAGCAGGATACTAGCGAAACAGGGTGAGCAGTTCTTC.

This clonotype came up once. The genes are TRBV29-1 and TRBJ1-2, with 8 bases aligning to TRBD1. The germline V gene has CDR1 SQVTM and CDR2 ANQGSEA. CDR3 length: 12 residues. V lost 6 bases to trimming and J lost 5 bases; unmatched junction nucleotides: 5. The CDR3 region has the DNA TGCAGCGTAGACAGGGGAGAGTATGGCTACACCTTC. Translated, it gives CSVDRGEYGYTF.

This clonotype was seen only a few times. The chain couples TRBV5-6 to TRBJ2-1, with D possibly being TRBD2 (7 bases). Trimming pared 0 bases from V and 2 bases from J, leaving 12 bases between. This CDR3 is 16 amino acids long. CDR1 is SGHDT, CDR2 YYEEEE, per germline. CDR3: CASSLGGGPPYNEQFF. CDR3 bases: TGTGCCAGCAGCTTGGGCGGGGGCCCTCCCTACAATGAGCAGTTCTTC.